The rows below give T cell receptor beta chains drawn from one sample of a study of Ad26.COV2.S vaccination and SARS-CoV-2 variants. Assay: immunoSEQ multiplex PCR; the TCRdb copy retains only in-frame clones and omits some. The sample includes about 350,000 clones, 70% to 90% of them seen just once. The sample was peripheral blood, taken in a trial of Ad26.COV2.S vaccine versus placebo. These receptors all stem from a person aged 18-65 years who received the Ad26.COV2.S COVID-19 vaccine or a placebo. Each CDR3 is given with its conserved first and last residue. A D gene is named only where the DNA matches it firmly. Size tells how often a clone was seen (once, few, many) or the class of an expanded clone, and some rows leave it out.

d_call: -
clone_size: -
j_call: TRBJ1-1
v_call: TRBV9
cdr3_nt: TGTGCCAGCAGCCCACAGGACGGGAACACTGAAGCTTTCTTT
cdr3_aa: CASSPQDGNTEAFF

d_call: -
clone_size: -
j_call: TRBJ1-6
v_call: TRBV6-5
cdr3_nt: TGTGCCAGCAGATCCCCGGGGGCCTATAATTCACCCCTCCACTTT
cdr3_aa: CASRSPGAYNSPLHF

d_call: TRBD1
clone_size: -
j_call: TRBJ2-3
v_call: TRBV28
cdr3_nt: TGTGCCAGCAGGGATCGTGGACAGGGAGGAACGCAGTATTTT
cdr3_aa: CASRDRGQGGTQYF

d_call: -
clone_size: -
j_call: TRBJ2-2
v_call: TRBV5-8
cdr3_nt: TGTGCCAGCAGCTTGGAGGTCGGGGGGCTTGGCACCGGGGAGCTGTTTTTT
cdr3_aa: CASSLEVGGLGTGELFF

d_call: -
clone_size: -
j_call: TRBJ1-1
v_call: TRBV6-6
cdr3_nt: TGTGCCAGCAGTTACTCGAGAGAAGGCACTGAAGCTTTCTTT
cdr3_aa: CASSYSREGTEAFF

d_call: -
clone_size: -
j_call: TRBJ2-5
v_call: TRBV27
cdr3_nt: TGTGCCAGCACCAAATGGGACGGAGGGCAAGAGACCCAGTACTTC
cdr3_aa: CASTKWDGGQETQYF

d_call: -
clone_size: -
j_call: TRBJ1-2
v_call: TRBV5-4
cdr3_nt: TGTGCCAGCAGCTTGGGGCAGGGGAGGGACTATGGCTACACCTTC
cdr3_aa: CASSLGQGRDYGYTF

d_call: -
clone_size: -
j_call: TRBJ2-7
v_call: TRBV2
cdr3_nt: TGTGCCAGCAGTGAATTTGGGACAAAGGCGTACGAGCAGTACTTC
cdr3_aa: CASSEFGTKAYEQYF

d_call: -
clone_size: few
j_call: TRBJ2-3
v_call: TRBV5-1
cdr3_nt: TGCGCCAGCTGGGACTCCACAGATACGCAGTATTTT
cdr3_aa: CASWDSTDTQYF

d_call: -
clone_size: -
j_call: TRBJ2-1
v_call: TRBV14
cdr3_nt: TGTGCCAGCAGCCAAGATCTCGGGAACAATGAGCAGTTCTTC
cdr3_aa: CASSQDLGNNEQFF

d_call: TRBD1
clone_size: -
j_call: TRBJ2-5
v_call: TRBV28
cdr3_nt: TGTGCCAGCAGTTTCGGACAGGGGGCAACAGAGACCCAGTACTTC
cdr3_aa: CASSFGQGATETQYF

d_call: TRBD1
clone_size: once
j_call: TRBJ2-7
v_call: TRBV4-3
cdr3_nt: TGCGCCAGCAGCCACGGTACAGGGGGCGTCTACGAGCAGTACTTC
cdr3_aa: CASSHGTGGVYEQYF

d_call: -
clone_size: -
j_call: TRBJ2-5
v_call: TRBV5-1
cdr3_nt: TGCGCCAGCAGCCCCCCTGGGGTCCAAGAGACCCAGTACTTC
cdr3_aa: CASSPPGVQETQYF

d_call: -
clone_size: -
j_call: TRBJ2-5
v_call: TRBV10-3
cdr3_nt: TGTGCCATCAGTGGCCAGGGAGGAGAGACCCAGTACTTC
cdr3_aa: CAISGQGGETQYF

d_call: TRBD1
clone_size: -
j_call: TRBJ2-7
v_call: TRBV19
cdr3_nt: TGTGCCAGTAGGCCGGGACAGGGGAATCGCGAGCAGTACTTC
cdr3_aa: CASRPGQGNREQYF

d_call: -
clone_size: once
j_call: TRBJ2-6
v_call: TRBV25-1
cdr3_nt: TGTGCCAGCAGCCATTCTGGGGCCAACGTCCTGACTTTC
cdr3_aa: CASSHSGANVLTF

d_call: -
clone_size: -
j_call: TRBJ2-1
v_call: TRBV14
cdr3_nt: TGTGCCAGCAGCCAAAAAACAGGGGGGAGGGATGAGCAGTTCTTC
cdr3_aa: CASSQKTGGRDEQFF

d_call: TRBD1
clone_size: -
j_call: TRBJ1-1
v_call: TRBV6-5
cdr3_nt: TGTGCCAGCAGTATCCGTGACCGGGACAGGGGGCAAGCTTTCTTT
cdr3_aa: CASSIRDRDRGQAFF

d_call: TRBD2
clone_size: -
j_call: TRBJ2-3
v_call: TRBV12-5
cdr3_nt: TGTGCTAGTGGTTTGGTCATAGCGGGTAGCACAGATACGCAGTATTTT
cdr3_aa: CASGLVIAGSTDTQYF

d_call: -
clone_size: few
j_call: TRBJ2-2
v_call: TRBV9
cdr3_nt: TGTGCCAGCAGCGTCAGCGTATCGGACACCGGGGAGCTGTTTTTT
cdr3_aa: CASSVSVSDTGELFF

d_call: -
clone_size: -
j_call: TRBJ2-1
v_call: TRBV10-2
cdr3_nt: TGCGCCAGCAGCCCCGGTCTCCGAAATGAGCAGTTCTTC
cdr3_aa: CASSPGLRNEQFF

d_call: -
clone_size: -
j_call: TRBJ2-7
v_call: TRBV3-1/TRBV3-2
cdr3_nt: TGTGCCAGCAGCCAAAAAGGCGAGCAGTACTTC
cdr3_aa: CASSQKGEQYF

d_call: TRBD2
clone_size: -
j_call: TRBJ2-5
v_call: TRBV7-2
cdr3_nt: TGTGCCAGCAACCCCGGGAGACTAGCGGGGGGGTACCAAGAGACCCAGTACTTC
cdr3_aa: CASNPGRLAGGYQETQYF

d_call: -
clone_size: -
j_call: TRBJ2-7
v_call: TRBV4-2
cdr3_nt: TGTGCCAGCAGCCAAACTGTAAGTATGTCTGCCGAGCAGTACTTC
cdr3_aa: CASSQTVSMSAEQYF

d_call: -
clone_size: once
j_call: TRBJ2-2
v_call: TRBV18
cdr3_nt: TGTGCCAGCTCACCAACGGGTCCCGGGGAGCTGTTTTTT
cdr3_aa: CASSPTGPGELFF

d_call: -
clone_size: few
j_call: TRBJ2-3
v_call: TRBV5-6
cdr3_nt: TGTGCCAGCAGCCTTCGGGCGAGCACAGATACGCAGTATTTT
cdr3_aa: CASSLRASTDTQYF

d_call: -
clone_size: -
j_call: TRBJ1-4
v_call: TRBV5-6
cdr3_nt: TGTGCCAGCAGCTTGGGCGTGGGGGCCGGGGAAAAACTGTTTTTT
cdr3_aa: CASSLGVGAGEKLFF

d_call: TRBD1
clone_size: -
j_call: TRBJ2-5
v_call: TRBV7-6
cdr3_nt: TGTGCCAGCAGCCGACAGGGGGCCGGAGTGGAGACCCAGTACTTC
cdr3_aa: CASSRQGAGVETQYF

d_call: -
clone_size: -
j_call: TRBJ2-2
v_call: TRBV6-5
cdr3_nt: TGTGCCAGCAGAGACGGCGGGGCTGGGGAGCTGTTTTTT
cdr3_aa: CASRDGGAGELFF

d_call: -
clone_size: few
j_call: TRBJ1-1
v_call: TRBV4-1
cdr3_nt: TGCGCCAGCAGCCAAGCGGGGCAGGGCTGGAACACTGAAGCTTTCTTT
cdr3_aa: CASSQAGQGWNTEAFF

d_call: TRBD1
clone_size: -
j_call: TRBJ2-5
v_call: TRBV7-2
cdr3_nt: TGTGCCAGCAGCATGGACAGGGGATCCCAAGAGACCCAGTACTTC
cdr3_aa: CASSMDRGSQETQYF

d_call: -
clone_size: -
j_call: TRBJ2-2
v_call: TRBV4-3
cdr3_nt: TGCGCCAGCAGCCAAGGGGCAAAGATAGTGTCCGGGGAGCTGTTTTTT
cdr3_aa: CASSQGAKIVSGELFF

d_call: -
clone_size: few
j_call: TRBJ2-1
v_call: TRBV28
cdr3_nt: TGTGCCAGCAGTTTCGACCCCCCTGGGTCCTCCTACAATGAGCAGTTCTTC
cdr3_aa: CASSFDPPGSSYNEQFF

d_call: -
clone_size: -
j_call: TRBJ1-5
v_call: TRBV6-5
cdr3_nt: TGTGCCAGCAGAGGGGGGGCAGGGCAGCCCCAGCATTTT
cdr3_aa: CASRGGAGQPQHF

d_call: -
clone_size: -
j_call: TRBJ2-5
v_call: TRBV30
cdr3_nt: TGTGCCTGGAGCGGGGGCGCCGTGTGGGAGACCCAGTACTTC
cdr3_aa: CAWSGGAVWETQYF

d_call: -
clone_size: -
j_call: TRBJ2-2
v_call: TRBV7-9
cdr3_nt: TGTGCCAGCAGCTTAAACCGGAAGAACACCGGGGAGCTGTTTTTT
cdr3_aa: CASSLNRKNTGELFF

d_call: -
clone_size: -
j_call: TRBJ1-5
v_call: TRBV14
cdr3_nt: TGTGCCAGCAGCCACCCCAATCAGCCCCAGCATTTT
cdr3_aa: CASSHPNQPQHF

d_call: -
clone_size: -
j_call: TRBJ1-6
v_call: TRBV12-3/TRBV12-4
cdr3_nt: TGTGCCAGCAGGTTGGACCGTTCACCCCTCCACTTT
cdr3_aa: CASRLDRSPLHF

d_call: -
clone_size: -
j_call: TRBJ1-3
v_call: TRBV25-1
cdr3_nt: TGTGCCACCGAGCCTTGGGGGCGAAACACCATATATTTT
cdr3_aa: CATEPWGRNTIYF

d_call: TRBD2
clone_size: -
j_call: TRBJ2-1
v_call: TRBV6-4
cdr3_nt: TGTGCCAGCAGTAGAAGTGCGTATCAAGCGGGAGGCTACAATGAGCAGTTCTTC
cdr3_aa: CASSRSAYQAGGYNEQFF

d_call: -
clone_size: -
j_call: TRBJ2-3
v_call: TRBV18
cdr3_nt: TGTGCCAGCTCCCCCCCCGGGCACACAGATACGCAGTATTTT
cdr3_aa: CASSPPGHTDTQYF

d_call: TRBD1
clone_size: -
j_call: TRBJ1-1
v_call: TRBV30
cdr3_nt: TGTGCCTGGCAGACAGGGGTAAGGACTGAAGCTTTCTTT
cdr3_aa: CAWQTGVRTEAFF

d_call: TRBD2
clone_size: -
j_call: TRBJ2-7
v_call: TRBV7-2
cdr3_nt: TGTGCCAGCAGCATAGGACTAGCGGGGTCCTACGAGCAGTACTTC
cdr3_aa: CASSIGLAGSYEQYF

d_call: -
clone_size: once
j_call: TRBJ2-7
v_call: TRBV30
cdr3_nt: TGTGCCTGGAGTATAGGCGGGGGCGTCACCTACGAGCAGTACTTC
cdr3_aa: CAWSIGGGVTYEQYF

d_call: -
clone_size: -
j_call: TRBJ1-2
v_call: TRBV30
cdr3_nt: TGTGCCTGCTCGGATACTTATGGCTACACCTTC
cdr3_aa: CACSDTYGYTF